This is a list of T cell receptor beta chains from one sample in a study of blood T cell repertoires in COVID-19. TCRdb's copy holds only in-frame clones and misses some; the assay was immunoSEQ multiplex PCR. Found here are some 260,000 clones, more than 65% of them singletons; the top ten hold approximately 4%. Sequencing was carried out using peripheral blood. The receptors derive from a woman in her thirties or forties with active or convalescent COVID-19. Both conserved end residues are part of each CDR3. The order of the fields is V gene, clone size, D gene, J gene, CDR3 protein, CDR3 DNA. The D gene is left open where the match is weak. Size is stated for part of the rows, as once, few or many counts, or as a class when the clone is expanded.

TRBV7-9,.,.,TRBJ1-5,CASTSSNQPQHF,TGTGCCAGCACCTCAAGCAATCAGCCCCAGCATTTT
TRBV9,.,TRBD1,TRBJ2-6,CASRGQPSGANVLTF,TGTGCCAGCAGGGGACAGCCCTCTGGGGCCAACGTCCTGACTTTC
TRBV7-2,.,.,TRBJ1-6,CASSPAGSNSPLHF,TGTGCCAGCAGCCCCGCAGGCTCCAATTCACCCCTCCACTTT
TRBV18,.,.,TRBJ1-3,CASSPSGQGRNTIYF,TGTGCCAGCTCACCATCAGGCCAGGGGCGAAACACCATATATTTT
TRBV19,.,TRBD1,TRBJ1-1,CASRTTGGNTEAFF,TGTGCCAGTAGAACGACAGGGGGGAACACTGAAGCTTTCTTT
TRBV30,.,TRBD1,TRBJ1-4,CAWNQGANEKLFF,TGTGCCTGGAATCAGGGGGCAAATGAAAAACTGTTTTTT
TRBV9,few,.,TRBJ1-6,CASSVGSASYNSPLHF,TGTGCCAGCAGCGTGGGCAGTGCCTCCTATAATTCACCCCTCCACTTT
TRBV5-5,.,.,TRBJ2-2,CASSLASKGRGELFF,TGTGCCAGCAGCTTGGCCAGCAAGGGGCGGGGGGAGCTGTTTTTT
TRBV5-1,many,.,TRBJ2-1,CASSLELHNEQFF,TGCGCCAGCAGCTTGGAACTCCACAATGAGCAGTTCTTC
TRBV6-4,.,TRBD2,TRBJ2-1,CASSVRLAGGFEQFF,TGTGCCAGCAGTGTGCGACTAGCGGGGGGATTTGAGCAGTTCTTC
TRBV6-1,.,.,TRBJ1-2,CASSERSGDANYGYTF,TGTGCCAGCAGTGAAAGATCAGGGGATGCTAACTATGGCTACACCTTC
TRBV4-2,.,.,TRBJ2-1,CASSQDTRLLSYNEQFF,TGTGCCAGCAGCCAAGATACTCGACTCCTCTCCTACAATGAGCAGTTCTTC
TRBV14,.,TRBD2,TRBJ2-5,CASSPGLAGTETQYF,TGTGCCAGCAGCCCGGGACTAGCGGGGACGGAGACCCAGTACTTC
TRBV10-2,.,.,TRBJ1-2,CASSERGEGGYTF,TGCGCCAGCTCCGAACGCGGGGAGGGTGGCTACACCTTC
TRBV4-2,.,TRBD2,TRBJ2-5,CASSQTSGVKTQYF,TGTGCCAGCAGCCAGACTAGCGGGGTTAAAACCCAGTACTTC